The entry below describes one T cell receptor beta chain. The length of the CDR3 is 16 residues. V gave up 0 bases and J gave up 4 bases; unmatched junction bases: 9. CDR1 and CDR2 from the germline V gene are MNHEY and SVGAGI. The data were taken from a study of cytomegalovirus exposure and HLA in healthy donors. The PCR made use of 60 Vbeta and 13 Jbeta primers. Clones were sequenced by immunoSEQ multiplex PCR, and TCRdb holds only the in-frame ones, with some missing. The sample holds about 98,000 clones, around 68% seen once. This sequence joins TRBV6-5 and TRBJ2-7; 7 bases are shared with TRBD1. The sequencing input was PBMCs. The TCR sequence derives from a man aged 50 to 60 in good health and CMV-seronegative. The CDR3 DNA reads TGTGCCAGCAGTTACTCGCCCAAAGGGGGCGCTTACGAGCAGTACTTC. The encoded protein is CASSYSPKGGAYEQYF.